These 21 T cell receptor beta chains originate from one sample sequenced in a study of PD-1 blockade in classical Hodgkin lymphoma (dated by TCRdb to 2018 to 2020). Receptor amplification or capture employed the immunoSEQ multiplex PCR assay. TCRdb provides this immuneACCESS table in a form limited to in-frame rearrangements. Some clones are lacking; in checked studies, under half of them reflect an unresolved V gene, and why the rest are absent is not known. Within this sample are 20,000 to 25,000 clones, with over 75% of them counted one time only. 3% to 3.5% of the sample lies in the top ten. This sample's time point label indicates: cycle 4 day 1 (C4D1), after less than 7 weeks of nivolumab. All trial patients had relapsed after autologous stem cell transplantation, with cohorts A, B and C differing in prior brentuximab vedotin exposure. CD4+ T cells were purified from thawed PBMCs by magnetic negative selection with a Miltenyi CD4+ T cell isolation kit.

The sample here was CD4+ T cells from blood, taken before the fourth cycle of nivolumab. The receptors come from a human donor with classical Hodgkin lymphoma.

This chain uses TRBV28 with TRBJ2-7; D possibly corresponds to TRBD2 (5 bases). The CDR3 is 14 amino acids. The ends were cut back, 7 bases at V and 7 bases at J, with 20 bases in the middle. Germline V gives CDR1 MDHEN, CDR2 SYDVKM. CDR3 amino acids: CASKGVGLGWEQYF. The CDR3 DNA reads TGTGCCAGCAAGGGAGTGGGTCTTGGGTGGGAGCAGTACTTC.

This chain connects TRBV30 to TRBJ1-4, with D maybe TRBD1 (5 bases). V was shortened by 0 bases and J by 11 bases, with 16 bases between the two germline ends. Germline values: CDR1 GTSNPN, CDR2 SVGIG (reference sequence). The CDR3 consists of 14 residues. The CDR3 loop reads CAWSVTAQRGKLFF. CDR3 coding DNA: TGTGCCTGGAGTGTGACAGCCCAACGGGGGAAACTGTTTTTT.

Here the CDR3 DNA reads TGTGCCAGCAGTTACTCAAGCGGACTAAACACCGGGGAGCTGTTTTTT. It specifies CASSYSSGLNTGELFF. J is TRBJ2-2 and V is TRBV6-5; the D gene is possibly TRBD2 (6 bases). The CDR3 runs 16 residues. V lost 0 bases and J 2 bases, leaving 10 bases between the germline ends. Germline V CDR1 and CDR2: MNHEY, SVGAGI.

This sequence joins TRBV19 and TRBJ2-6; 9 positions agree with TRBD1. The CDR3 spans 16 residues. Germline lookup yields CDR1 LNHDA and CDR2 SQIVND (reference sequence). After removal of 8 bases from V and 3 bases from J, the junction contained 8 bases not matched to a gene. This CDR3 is CASRTGGADGANVLTF. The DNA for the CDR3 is TGTGCCAGTCGAACAGGGGGCGCGGATGGGGCCAACGTCCTGACTTTC.

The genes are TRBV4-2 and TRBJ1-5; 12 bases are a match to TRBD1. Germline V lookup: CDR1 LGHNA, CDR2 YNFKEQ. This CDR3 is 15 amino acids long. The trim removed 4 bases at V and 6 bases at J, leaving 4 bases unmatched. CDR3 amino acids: CASSLGTGGGQPQHF. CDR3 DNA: TGTGCCAGCAGCCTCGGGACAGGGGGCGGTCAGCCCCAGCATTTT.

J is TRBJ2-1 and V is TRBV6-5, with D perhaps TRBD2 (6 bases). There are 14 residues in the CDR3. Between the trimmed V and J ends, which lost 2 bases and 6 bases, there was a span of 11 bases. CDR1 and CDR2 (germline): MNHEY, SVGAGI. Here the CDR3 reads CASSYAGSANEQFF. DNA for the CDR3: TGTGCCAGCAGTTACGCGGGGTCTGCCAATGAGCAGTTCTTC.

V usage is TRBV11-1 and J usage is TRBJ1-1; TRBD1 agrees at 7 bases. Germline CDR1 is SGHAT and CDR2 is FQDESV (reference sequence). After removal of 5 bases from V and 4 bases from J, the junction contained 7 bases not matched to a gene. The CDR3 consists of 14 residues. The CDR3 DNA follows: TGTGCCAGCAGCCCACAGGGGTTGGGCACTGAAGCTTTCTTT. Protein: CASSPQGLGTEAFF. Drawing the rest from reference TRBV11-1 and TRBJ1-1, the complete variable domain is EAEVAQSPRYKITEKSQAVAFWCDPISGHATLYWYRQILGQGPELLVQFQDESVVDDSQLPKDRFSAERLKGVDSTLKIQPAELGDSAMYLCASSPQGLGTEAFFGQGTRLTVV.

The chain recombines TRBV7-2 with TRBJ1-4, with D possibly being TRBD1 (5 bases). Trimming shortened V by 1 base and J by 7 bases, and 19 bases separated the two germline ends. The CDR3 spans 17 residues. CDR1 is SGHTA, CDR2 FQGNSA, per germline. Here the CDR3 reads CASSLVPVGTVGEKLFF. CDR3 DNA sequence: TGTGCCAGCAGCTTAGTCCCCGTAGGGACTGTGGGTGAAAAACTGTTTTTT. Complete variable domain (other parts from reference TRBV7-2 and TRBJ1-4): GAGVSQSPSNKVTEKGKDVELRCDPISGHTALYWYRQSLGQGLEFLIYFQGNSAPDKSGLPSDRFSAERTGGSVSTLTIQRTQQEDSAVYLCASSLVPVGTVGEKLFFGSGTQLSVL.

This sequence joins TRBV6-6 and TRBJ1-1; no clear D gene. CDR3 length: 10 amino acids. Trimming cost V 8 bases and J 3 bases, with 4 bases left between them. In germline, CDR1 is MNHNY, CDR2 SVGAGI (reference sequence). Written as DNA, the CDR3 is TGTGCCAGCTACTACACTGAAGCTTTCTTT. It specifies CASYYTEAFF.

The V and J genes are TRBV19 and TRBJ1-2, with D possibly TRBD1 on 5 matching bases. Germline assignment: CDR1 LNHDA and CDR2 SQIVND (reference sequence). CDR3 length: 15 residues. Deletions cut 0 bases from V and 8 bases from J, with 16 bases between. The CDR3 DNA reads TGTGCCAGTAGTATAGATTTTGTCCAGGGCCGGGGCTACACCTTC. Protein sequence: CASSIDFVQGRGYTF.

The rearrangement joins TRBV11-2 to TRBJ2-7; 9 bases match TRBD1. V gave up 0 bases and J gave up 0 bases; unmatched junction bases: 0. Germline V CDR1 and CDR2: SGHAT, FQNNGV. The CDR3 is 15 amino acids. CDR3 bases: TGTGCCAGCAGCTTAGAACAGGGGGCCTCCTACGAGCAGTACTTC. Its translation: CASSLEQGASYEQYF. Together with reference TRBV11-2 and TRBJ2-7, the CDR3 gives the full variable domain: EAGVAQSPRYKIIEKRQSVAFWCNPISGHATLYWYQQILGQGPKLLIQFQNNGVVDDSQLPKDRFSAERLKGVDSTLKIQPAKLEDSAVYLCASSLEQGASYEQYFGPGTRLTVT.

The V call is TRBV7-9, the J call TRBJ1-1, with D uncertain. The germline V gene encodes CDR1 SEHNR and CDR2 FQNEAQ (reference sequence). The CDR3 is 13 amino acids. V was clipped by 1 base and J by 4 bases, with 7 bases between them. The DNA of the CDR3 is TGTGCCAGCAGCTTAGAGGGAGGCACTGAAGCTTTCTTT. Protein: CASSLEGGTEAFF.

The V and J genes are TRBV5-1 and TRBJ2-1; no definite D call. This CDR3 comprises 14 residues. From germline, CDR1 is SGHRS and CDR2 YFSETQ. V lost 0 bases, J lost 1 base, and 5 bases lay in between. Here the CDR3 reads CASSLESSYNEQFF. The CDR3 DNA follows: TGCGCCAGCAGCTTGGAAAGTTCCTACAATGAGCAGTTCTTC.

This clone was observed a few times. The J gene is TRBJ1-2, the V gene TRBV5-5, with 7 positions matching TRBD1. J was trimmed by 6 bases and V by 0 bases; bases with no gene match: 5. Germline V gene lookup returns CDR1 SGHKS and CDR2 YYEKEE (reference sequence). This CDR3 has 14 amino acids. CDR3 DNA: TGTGCCAGCAGCTTGGGACAGGGAAGCGATGGCTACACCTTC. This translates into CASSLGQGSDGYTF.

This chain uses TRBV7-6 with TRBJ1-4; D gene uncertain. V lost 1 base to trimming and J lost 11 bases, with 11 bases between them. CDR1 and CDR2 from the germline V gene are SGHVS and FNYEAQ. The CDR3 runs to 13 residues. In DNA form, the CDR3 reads TGTGCCAGCAGCTTAGGGATCGGAGAGAAACTGTTTTTT. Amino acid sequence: CASSLGIGEKLFF.

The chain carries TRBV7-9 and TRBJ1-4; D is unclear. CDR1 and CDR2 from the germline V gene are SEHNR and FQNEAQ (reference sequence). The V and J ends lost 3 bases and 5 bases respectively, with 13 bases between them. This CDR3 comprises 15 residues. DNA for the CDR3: TGTGCCAGCAGCTTGTGGACTGGGCCAAATGAAAAACTGTTTTTT. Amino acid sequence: CASSLWTGPNEKLFF.

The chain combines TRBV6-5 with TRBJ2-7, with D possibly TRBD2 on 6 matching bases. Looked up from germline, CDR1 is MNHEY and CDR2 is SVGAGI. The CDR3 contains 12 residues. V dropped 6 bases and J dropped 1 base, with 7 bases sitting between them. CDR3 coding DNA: TGTGCCAGCAGGGAGGGGTCCTACGAGCAGTACTTC. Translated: CASREGSYEQYF.

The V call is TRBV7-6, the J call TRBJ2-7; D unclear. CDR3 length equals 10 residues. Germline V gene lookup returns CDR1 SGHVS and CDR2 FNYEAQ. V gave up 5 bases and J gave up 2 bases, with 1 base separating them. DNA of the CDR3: TGTGCCAGCAGCACCTACGAGCAGTACTTC. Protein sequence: CASSTYEQYF.

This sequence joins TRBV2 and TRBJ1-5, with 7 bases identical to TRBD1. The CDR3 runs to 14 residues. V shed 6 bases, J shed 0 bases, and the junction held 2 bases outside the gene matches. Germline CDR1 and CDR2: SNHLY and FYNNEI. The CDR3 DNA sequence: TGTGCCAGCAGACGGGACAGTAGCAATCAGCCCCAGCATTTT. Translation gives CASRRDSSNQPQHF.

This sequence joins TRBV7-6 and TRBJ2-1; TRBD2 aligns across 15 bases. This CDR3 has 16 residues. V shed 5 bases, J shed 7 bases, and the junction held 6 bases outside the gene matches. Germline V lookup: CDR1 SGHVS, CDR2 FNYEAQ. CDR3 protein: CASSRTSGGAWNEQFF. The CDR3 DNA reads TGTGCCAGCAGCAGGACTAGCGGGGGGGCCTGGAATGAGCAGTTCTTC.

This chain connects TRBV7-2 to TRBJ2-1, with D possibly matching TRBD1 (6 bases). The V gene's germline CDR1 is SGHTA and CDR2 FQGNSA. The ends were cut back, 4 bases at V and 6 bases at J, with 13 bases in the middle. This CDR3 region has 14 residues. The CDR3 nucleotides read TGTGCCAGCAGCTCAATGTGGACAGTCAATGAGCAGTTCTTC. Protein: CASSSMWTVNEQFF.